The sequence of this T cell receptor beta chain was determined in a study of blood T cell repertoires in COVID-19 (TCRdb year 2020). Regarding the research as a whole: Samples covering the acute and convalescent phases of COVID-19 were provided by collaborators in the United States, Italy and Spain. The material from the prospective study consisted of cDNA or gDNA derived from T cells, B-cell-depleted T cells, or PBMCs. The repertoires were made available in a free public database intended to serve as a resource for research on the immune response to SARS-CoV-2. Nearly every sample came with metadata listing a de-identified subject ID, COVID-19 status, age in years and sex. Samples were obtained from the ongoing ImmuneRACE study (first 160 participants) and from 1,254 subjects provided by 6 global collaborators. Deeply sampled blood TCRbeta repertoires from subjects exposed to, actively infected with, or recovered from COVID-19 were included in the dataset. Where HLA class I and class II types were available, the types were taken from metadata supplied by the sample provider, not from assay-based typing.

Each collaborating institution followed its own protocols to collect whole blood in K2EDTA tubes. Collaborator samples were shipped for TCRbeta analysis as frozen whole blood, isolated PBMCs, or DNA extracted from either sample type. TCRbeta CDR3 regions were amplified from genomic DNA by means of the immunoSEQ Assay, a bias-controlled multiplex PCR. Per the authors' processing: The number of nucleated cells in each sample was estimated from the amplification of reference gene primers within the assay. To quantify the absolute abundance of each unique TCRbeta CDR3 rearrangement, sequence reads were collapsed and filtered. For each sample, productive Simpson clonality was calculated by taking the square root of Simpson's diversity index across productive rearrangements. The table was pulled from immuneACCESS by TCRdb, which kept in-frame rearrangements only. Such tables lose some clones; where checked, under half of the loss comes from unresolved V genes, and the rest has no known cause. V and J calls and clone size are copied from that table; D and trimming were computed from the DNA. The sample table contains over 150,000 clones; only one count was recorded for approximately 83% of them. The top ten hold approximately 11% of the sample.

Including cysteine and phenylalanine, the CDR3 has 13 amino acids. Kept here is only the CDR3 DNA, which spans 39 bases and is read in frame from base 1. At the junction V is shortened by 4 bases and J by 5 bases; bases outside the gene matches: 4. Via the germline V gene, CDR1 is LGHNA and CDR2 YSLEER. As for this clone: The target of this receptor is not known. No per-base quality is available; no much larger clone lies one base away.

The research as a whole found: How much clinical and demographic metadata was included differed by source and by participant, and the metadata was provided uncurated.

The clonotype comes from a man between 65 and 79 years old with active or convalescent COVID-19. Sequences were obtained from peripheral blood. This chain is built from TRBV4-3 and TRBJ1-1; a stretch of 7 junction bases matches TRBD1. The CDR3 protein: CASSLTGVTEAFF. The nucleotides are TGCGCCAGCAGCCTAACAGGGGTGACTGAAGCTTTCTTT.